The 24 T cell receptor beta chains below were found in one sample sequenced in a study of cytomegalovirus exposure and HLA in healthy donors (dated by TCRdb to about 2017). The library was built by means of the immunoSEQ multiplex PCR assay. The multiplex PCR relied on a mix of 60 forward primers for TCR Vbeta segments and 13 reverse primers for TCR Jbeta segments. This immuneACCESS table, as held by TCRdb, lists in-frame sequences with V and J called but not all clones. Of the missing ones, under half trace to an unresolved V gene in checked studies; the others have no known cause. The table for this sample lists around 67,000 clones; around 70% of them were counted only once. 20% to 25% of the sample is taken by the ten largest. Sequencing used PBMCs. The receptors shown here come from a woman in her 30s in good health and CMV-seropositive.

The rearrangement links TRBV29-1 to TRBJ1-1, with D unresolved. V was trimmed by 4 bases and J by 5 bases, leaving 8 bases between them. CDR3 length: 11 amino acids. Germline V CDR1 and CDR2: SQVTM, ANQGSEA. CDR3: CSVASRTEAFF. The DNA for the CDR3 is TGCAGCGTTGCAAGTAGAACTGAAGCTTTCTTT.

The J gene is TRBJ1-5, the V gene TRBV6-1; D gene ambiguous. CDR1 is MNHNS, CDR2 SASEGT, per germline. The ends were cut back, 4 bases at V and 5 bases at J, with 15 bases in the middle. CDR3 length: 15 residues. CDR3 in amino acids: CASSVAAGWYQPQHF. DNA of the CDR3: TGTGCCAGCAGTGTAGCGGCAGGTTGGTATCAGCCCCAGCATTTT.

The rearrangement joins TRBV5-4 to TRBJ2-3, with a possible D match to TRBD2 (5 bases). V gave up 5 bases and J gave up 4 bases, with 14 bases separating them. Germline assignment: CDR1 SGHNT and CDR2 YYREEE (reference sequence). CDR3 length: 14 residues. The CDR3: CASRSEVGADTQYF. CDR3 coding DNA: TGTGCCAGCAGGAGCGAGGTGGGAGCAGATACGCAGTATTTT. Looking up the rest from reference TRBV5-4 and TRBJ2-3 gives the full variable domain: ETGVTQSPTHLIKTRGQQVTLRCSSQSGHNTVSWYQQALGQGPQFIFQYYREEENGRGNFPPRFSGLQFPNYSSELNVNALELDDSALYLCASRSEVGADTQYFGPGTRLTVL.

The gene calls are TRBV10-2 and TRBJ1-2, with TRBD1 matching 7 bases. CDR3 length: 14 amino acids. With 3 bases clipped from V and 0 bases from J, the junction kept 1 base outside the gene matches. CDR1 and CDR2 (germline): WSHSY, SAAADI. The CDR3 loop reads CASSEQGTNYGYTF. The CDR3 nucleotides are TGCGCCAGCAGTGAACAGGGGACTAACTATGGCTACACCTTC.

This chain connects TRBV29-1 to TRBJ2-3, with 7 positions matching TRBD1. The V gene's germline CDR1 is SQVTM and CDR2 ANQGSEA. This CDR3 contains 15 residues. V shed 4 bases, J shed 2 bases, and the junction held 9 bases outside the gene matches. CDR3 protein: CSVGEKGASTDTQYF. The CDR3, as DNA: TGCAGCGTTGGGGAAAAGGGGGCCTCCACAGATACGCAGTATTTT.

This clone was seen more than once but under ten times. Other DNA sequences in this specimen translate into the identical CDR3. The chain combines TRBV5-1 with TRBJ2-2; no firm D call. This CDR3 is 14 amino acids long. Looked up from germline, CDR1 is SGHRS and CDR2 is YFSETQ. Trimming removed 0 bases from V and 1 base from J, with 4 bases in between. The CDR3 spells CASSLGQNTGELFF. The CDR3 DNA reads TGCGCCAGCAGCTTGGGGCAGAACACCGGGGAGCTGTTTTTT.

This clone was seen more than once but under ten times. The gene calls are TRBV10-3 and TRBJ2-3, with TRBD2 matching over 7 bases. Germline V gene data show CDR1 as ENHRY and CDR2 as SYGVKD. V trimming: 6 bases; J trimming: 2 bases; junction bases outside the gene matches: 8. The CDR3 is 15 amino acids. CDR3 loop: CAISRGSGDTDTQYF. The CDR3 coding sequence is TGTGCCATCAGCCGCGGGAGTGGGGACACAGATACGCAGTATTTT.

The J gene is TRBJ2-7, the V gene TRBV5-1; 7 positions match TRBD1. The CDR3 sequence is 8 residues long. The V gene's germline CDR1 is SGHRS and CDR2 YFSETQ. CDR3 protein: CEGTEQYF. DNA for the CDR3: TGCGAAGGGACAGAACAGTACTTC.

This clone has only a few counts. This chain links TRBV6-5 with TRBJ2-2, with D unclear. The V and J ends lost 6 bases and 2 bases respectively, with 10 bases between them. The germline CDR1 and CDR2 sequences are MNHEY and SVGAGI. This CDR3 has 14 amino acids. CDR3: CASRISINTGELFF. The CDR3 nucleotides are TGTGCCAGCAGGATTAGCATAAACACCGGGGAGCTGTTTTTT.

The gene calls are TRBV30 and TRBJ2-7; D perhaps matches TRBD2 (6 bases). Trimming shortened V by 2 bases and J by 3 bases, and 11 bases separated the two germline ends. The germline gives CDR1 GTSNPN, CDR2 SVGIG (reference sequence). The CDR3 totals 13 residues. The CDR3 DNA reads TGTGCCTGGAGTAAGGACTATCTCTACGAGCAGTACTTC. Translation: CAWSKDYLYEQYF.

This chain connects TRBV30 to TRBJ2-4, with D perhaps TRBD2 (6 bases). Looked up from germline, CDR1 is GTSNPN and CDR2 is SVGIG (reference sequence). V lost 0 bases and J 0 bases, leaving 12 bases between the germline ends. The CDR3 consists of 16 residues. CDR3 coding DNA: TGTGCCTGGAGTGTCCCCGGGAGCGGAGCCAAAAACATTCAGTACTTC. Translation gives CAWSVPGSGAKNIQYF. Supplemented by reference TRBV30 and TRBJ2-4, the full variable domain reads SQTIHQWPATLVQPVGSPLSLECTVEGTSNPNLYWYRQAAGRGLQLLFYSVGIGQISSEVPQNLSASRPQDRQFILSSKKLLLSDSGFYLCAWSVPGSGAKNIQYFGAGTRLSVL.

The chain links TRBV7-2 to TRBJ2-1; a possible D gene is TRBD2 (5 bases). V was clipped by 2 bases and J by 8 bases, with 7 bases between them. Germline CDR1 reads SGHTA; CDR2 reads FQGNSA. The CDR3 totals 12 residues. CDR3 sequence reads: CASSLSGYEQFF. The DNA for the CDR3 is TGTGCCAGCAGCTTAAGCGGATATGAGCAGTTCTTC.

This clone has only a few counts. V is TRBV6-5 and J is TRBJ1-1; 7 positions agree with TRBD1. Trimming at V came to 7 bases and at J to 4 bases, leaving 3 bases not matched to a gene. The CDR3 is 12 amino acids. The V gene's germline CDR1 is MNHEY and CDR2 SVGAGI. CDR3 region: CASTRGATEAFF. CDR3 in DNA: TGTGCCAGCACCAGGGGGGCCACTGAAGCTTTCTTT.

The rearrangement joins TRBV7-2 to TRBJ2-1; TRBD1 matches 7 bases. Germline lookup yields CDR1 SGHTA and CDR2 FQGNSA. V was clipped by 3 bases and J by 5 bases; unmatched bases: 10. This CDR3 region has 16 residues. The CDR3 loop is CASSFRIRQGNNEQFF. CDR3 bases: TGTGCCAGCAGCTTCCGGATTCGACAGGGAAACAATGAGCAGTTCTTC.

The V call is TRBV27, the J call TRBJ2-7; 11 bases agree with TRBD1. The germline V gene encodes CDR1 MNHEY and CDR2 SMNVEV (reference sequence). The CDR3 runs to 14 residues. The V gene end was trimmed by 4 bases and the J gene end by 2 bases; junction bases not matched to a gene: 1. The CDR3 sequence: CASSWGQGAYEQYF. The CDR3 DNA reads as TGTGCCAGCAGTTGGGGACAGGGGGCCTACGAGCAGTACTTC.

The rearrangement joins TRBV11-2 to TRBJ2-7; TRBD1 matches at 12 bases. V shed 4 bases and J 1 base; nucleotides not matched to a gene: 2. This CDR3 is 15 amino acids long. The germline V gene has CDR1 SGHAT and CDR2 FQNNGV. As DNA, the CDR3 is TGTGCCAGCAGCTCGGGACAGGGGGCATCCTACGAGCAGTACTTC. It yields the protein CASSSGQGASYEQYF.

The chain uses TRBV30 and TRBJ2-7; the match to TRBD1 covers 10 bases. The CDR3 extends over 13 amino acids. V lost 4 bases and J lost 7; bases outside the gene matches: 7. The germline V gene has CDR1 GTSNPN and CDR2 SVGIG (reference sequence). CDR3 protein: CAWTRDRGKEQYF. The CDR3 region has the DNA TGTGCCTGGACAAGGGACAGGGGAAAGGAGCAGTACTTC.

The chain couples TRBV13 to TRBJ2-1; weak D call: TRBD2 (5 bases). The V end lost 7 bases, the J end lost 4 bases, and 14 bases lay between the germline ends. CDR3 size: 14 residues. CDR1 is PRHDT and CDR2 is FYEKMQ in the germline V gene (reference sequence). CDR3 in amino acids: CASTIAMGYNEQFF. CDR3 coding DNA: TGTGCCAGCACCATAGCGATGGGGTACAATGAGCAGTTCTTC.

This chain connects TRBV7-9 to TRBJ2-1; tentative D call: TRBD1 (5 bases). The V gene lost 11 bases and the J gene lost 4 bases, with 9 bases spanning the gap. The germline V gene has CDR1 SEHNR and CDR2 FQNEAQ (reference sequence). The CDR3 loop spans 11 amino acids. In nucleotides, the CDR3 is TGTGCCTCGAAGGGGTACAATGAGCAGTTCTTC. Its translation: CASKGYNEQFF.

To note about this clone: This CDR3 fails to terminate in the conserved phenylalanine or tryptophan, so it likely reflects a read error. The gene calls are TRBV30 and TRBJ2-7; 10 positions match TRBD2. The junction had 5 bases not matched to a gene; V was cut back by 4 bases and J by 2 bases. The CDR3 contains 14 residues. Germline V gene lookup returns CDR1 GTSNPN and CDR2 SVGIG (reference sequence). CDR3 residues: CAWKLSGRAYEQYL. CDR3 nucleotide sequence: TGTGCCTGGAAGTTAAGCGGGAGGGCCTACGAGCAGTACCTC.

The gene calls are TRBV16 and TRBJ2-5, with D perhaps matching TRBD1 (5 bases). V was cut by 4 bases and J by 5 bases, with 17 bases left in between. Germline V gives CDR1 KGHSY, CDR2 FQNENV. There are 15 residues in the CDR3. CDR3: CASSLNPPPGETQYF. The CDR3 bases are TGTGCCAGCAGCCTAAATCCCCCTCCAGGGGAGACCCAGTACTTC. The full variable domain, with the rest looked up from reference TRBV16 and TRBJ2-5, is GEEVAQTPKHLVRGEGQKAKLYCAPIKGHSYVFWYQQVLKNEFKFLISFQNENVFDETGMPKERFSAKCLPNSPCSLEIQATKLEDSAVYFCASSLNPPPGETQYFGPGTRLLVL.

In this sample, this clone turned up once. V is TRBV5-1 and J is TRBJ1-3; D ambiguous. CDR3 length equals 13 residues. Between the trimmed V and J ends, which lost 1 base and 3 bases, there was a span of 5 bases. Germline-derived CDR1 and CDR2 are SGHRS and YFSETQ. CDR3 nucleotide sequence: TGCGCCAGCAGCTTGTACAGTGGAAACACCATATATTTT. It translates to CASSLYSGNTIYF.

The chain recombines TRBV4-1 with TRBJ2-3; 9 nucleotides align to TRBD1. The CDR3 extends over 17 amino acids. Germline V gives CDR1 MGHRA, CDR2 YSYEKL. J lost 1 base, V lost 4 bases, and 9 bases had no gene match. The CDR3 is CASSPQGRQGGTDTQYF. CDR3 nucleotides: TGCGCCAGCAGCCCGCAAGGGCGACAGGGGGGCACAGATACGCAGTATTTT.

The CDR3 sequence is CASSQGTLNEQFF. CDR3 in DNA: TGCGCCAGCAGCCAAGGGACACTCAATGAGCAGTTCTTC. J is TRBJ2-1 and V is TRBV5-1, with TRBD1 as a possible D gene (6 bases). V shed 4 bases and J shed 6 bases, with 11 bases lying between them. Germline assignment: CDR1 SGHRS and CDR2 YFSETQ. There are 13 residues in the CDR3. The variable domain in full, with the rest retrieved from reference TRBV5-1 and TRBJ2-1, is KAGVTQTPRYLIKTRGQQVTLSCSPISGHRSVSWYQQTPGQGLQFLFEYFSETQRNKGNFPGRFSGRQFSNSRSEMNVSTLELGDSALYLCASSQGTLNEQFFGPGTRLTVL.